A single count supports the clone carrying this T cell receptor (beta chain). What it recognizes is unknown. The method was immunoSEQ multiplex PCR; TCRdb's version includes in-frame clones alone and lacks a portion of them. The data hold about 160,000 clones, with 80% to 90% observed a single time. The V end was cut by 0 bases, the J end by 5 bases, with 11 bases between. Germline V gene data show CDR1 as SGDLS and CDR2 as YYNGEE. The CDR3 has 14 amino acids. These data belong to a study of T cell responses to AZD1222 COVID-19 vaccine. Study findings and constraints: Seropositive status at baseline applied to only 5 to 7 AZD1222 recipients. Researchers took repertoire samples only after the peak T cell response had come. The donors showed a predominance of white British ancestry and of females, with possible underestimation of clonal diversity.

This TCR was recovered from an adult in good health. The J gene is TRBJ2-5, the V gene TRBV9; D perhaps matches TRBD1 (7 bases). This specimen was peripheral blood, taken on day 0 of AZD1222 vaccination. Here the CDR3 DNA reads TGTGCCAGCAGCGTAGATGCAGGGGGGGAGACCCAGTACTTC. Protein: CASSVDAGGETQYF. The full variable domain, its missing parts supplied by reference TRBV9 and TRBJ2-5, is DSGVTQTPKHLITATGQRVTLRCSPRSGDLSVYWYQQSLDQGLQFLIQYYNGEERAKGNILERFSAQQFPDLHSELNLSSLELGDSALYFCASSVDAGGETQYFGPGTRLLVL.